This T cell receptor beta chain was obtained from a study of beta chain features in type 1 diabetes. Once sorted, every population was more than 95% pure. General study points: Relative to healthy donors, patients appeared to have naive, central memory and Treg TCRB repertoires that were more similar. TCRB CDR3 length was moderately but significantly reduced in all four CD4+ subsets of Type 1 diabetes patients. Lower insertion and higher deletion counts appeared at VDJ junctions in type 1 diabetes patients.

The CDR3 sequence is 16 residues long. V lost 0 bases, J lost 3 bases, and 15 bases lay in between. The germline CDR1 and CDR2 sequences are SGHRS and YFSETQ. The entirety of the isolated RNA underwent reverse transcription, so expressed TCRB transcripts were sequenced. Mean read depth for naive, central memory and regulatory T cell samples was approximately 3.57 million reads. Libraries were prepared by immunoSEQ multiplex PCR; TCRdb keeps only in-frame clonotypes and omits some of them. Here the sample spans over 600,000 clones, 9.5% to 15% being singletons. This clone showed up just a few times. Its antigen is still unknown.

This chain connects TRBV5-1 to TRBJ2-5; D uncertain. The sequenced material came from naive CD4+ T cells from blood. This receptor was identified in a man between 25 and 39 years old with type 1 diabetes. The CDR3 nucleotides are TGCGCCAGCAGCTTGGAAGGGCGGTTCGGAAAAGAGACCCAGTACTTC. Amino acid sequence: CASSLEGRFGKETQYF.